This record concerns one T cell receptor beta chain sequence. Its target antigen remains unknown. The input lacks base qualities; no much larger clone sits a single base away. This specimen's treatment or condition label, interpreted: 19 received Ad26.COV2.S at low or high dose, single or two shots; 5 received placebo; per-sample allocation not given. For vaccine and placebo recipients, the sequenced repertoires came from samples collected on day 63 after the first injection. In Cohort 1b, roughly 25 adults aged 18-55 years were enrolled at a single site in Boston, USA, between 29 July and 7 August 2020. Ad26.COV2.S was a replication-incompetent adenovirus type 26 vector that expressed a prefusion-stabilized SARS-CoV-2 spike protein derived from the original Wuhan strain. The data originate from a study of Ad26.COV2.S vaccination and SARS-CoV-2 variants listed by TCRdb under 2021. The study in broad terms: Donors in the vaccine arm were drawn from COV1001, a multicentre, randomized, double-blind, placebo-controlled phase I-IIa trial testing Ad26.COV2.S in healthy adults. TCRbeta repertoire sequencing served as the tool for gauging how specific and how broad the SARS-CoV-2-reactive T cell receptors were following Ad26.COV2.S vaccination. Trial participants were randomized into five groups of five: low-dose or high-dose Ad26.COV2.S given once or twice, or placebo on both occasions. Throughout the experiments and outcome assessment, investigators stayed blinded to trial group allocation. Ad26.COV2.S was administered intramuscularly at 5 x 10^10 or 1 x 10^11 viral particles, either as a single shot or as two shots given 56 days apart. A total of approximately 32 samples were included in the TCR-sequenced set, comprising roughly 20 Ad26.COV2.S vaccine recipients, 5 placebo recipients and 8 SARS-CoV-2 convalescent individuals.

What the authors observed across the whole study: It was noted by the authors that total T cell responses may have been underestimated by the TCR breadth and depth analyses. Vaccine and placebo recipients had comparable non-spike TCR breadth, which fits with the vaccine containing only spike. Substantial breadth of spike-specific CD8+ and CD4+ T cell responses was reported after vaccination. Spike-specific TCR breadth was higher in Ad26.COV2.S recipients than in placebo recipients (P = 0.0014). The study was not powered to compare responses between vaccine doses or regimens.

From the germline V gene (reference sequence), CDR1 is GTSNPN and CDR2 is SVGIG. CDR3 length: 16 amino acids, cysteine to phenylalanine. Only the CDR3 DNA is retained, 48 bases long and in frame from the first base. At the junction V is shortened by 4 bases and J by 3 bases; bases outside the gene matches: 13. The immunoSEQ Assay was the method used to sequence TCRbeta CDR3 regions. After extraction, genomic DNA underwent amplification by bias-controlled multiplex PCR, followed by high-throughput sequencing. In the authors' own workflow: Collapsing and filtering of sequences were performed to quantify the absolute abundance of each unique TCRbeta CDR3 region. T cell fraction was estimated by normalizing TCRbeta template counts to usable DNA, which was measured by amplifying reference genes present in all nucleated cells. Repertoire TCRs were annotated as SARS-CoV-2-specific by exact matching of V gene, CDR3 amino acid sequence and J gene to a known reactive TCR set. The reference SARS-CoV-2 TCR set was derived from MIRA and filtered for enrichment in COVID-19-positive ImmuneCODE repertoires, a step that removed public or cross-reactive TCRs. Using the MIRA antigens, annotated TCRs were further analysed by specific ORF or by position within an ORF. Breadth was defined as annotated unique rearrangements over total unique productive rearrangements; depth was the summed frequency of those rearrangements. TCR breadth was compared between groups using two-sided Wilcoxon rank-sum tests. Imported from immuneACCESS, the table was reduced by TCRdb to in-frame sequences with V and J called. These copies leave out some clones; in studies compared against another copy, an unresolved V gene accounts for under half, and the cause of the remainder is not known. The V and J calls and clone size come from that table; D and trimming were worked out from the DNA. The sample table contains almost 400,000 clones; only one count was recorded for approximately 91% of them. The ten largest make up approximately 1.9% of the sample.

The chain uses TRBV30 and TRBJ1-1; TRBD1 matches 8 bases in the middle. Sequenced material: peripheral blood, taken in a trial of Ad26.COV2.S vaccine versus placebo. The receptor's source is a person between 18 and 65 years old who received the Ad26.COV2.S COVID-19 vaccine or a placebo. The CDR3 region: CAWTSRTGRKDTEAFF. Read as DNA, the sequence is TGTGCCTGGACCTCCAGGACAGGGAGGAAGGACACTGAAGCTTTCTTT.